Below are 5 T cell receptor beta chains sequenced from a single sample in a study of T cells in localized non-small cell lung cancer. The protocol was immunoSEQ multiplex PCR, while the TCRdb copy is restricted to in-frame clones and leaves out a portion. The sample contains under 25,000 clones, approximately 90% of which appear only once. The sample here was peripheral blood, taken before any cancer treatment. These receptors came from a male donor aged 60 or over with stage I squamous cell lung carcinoma.

V is TRBV5-1 and J is TRBJ1-2; 7 bases align to TRBD1. The CDR3 consists of 15 residues. J lost 0 bases, V lost 3 bases, and 5 bases had no gene match. Germline loops: CDR1 SGHRS, CDR2 YFSETQ. CDR3 sequence reads: CASSSGQLPNYGYTF. DNA of the CDR3: TGCGCCAGCAGCTCGGGACAGTTGCCTAACTATGGCTACACCTTC.

The V call is TRBV4-3, the J call TRBJ1-1; tentative D call: TRBD1 (5 bases). This CDR3 is 14 amino acids long. V shed 6 bases and J shed 4 bases, with 15 bases lying between them. Germline CDR1 LGHNA, CDR2 YSLEER. CDR3 in DNA: TGCGCCAGCAGTCTGGGGGGGTTGAGCACTGAAGCTTTCTTT. Its protein product is CASSLGGLSTEAFF.

The rearrangement links TRBV11-2 to TRBJ2-2; 11 bases align to TRBD2. V dropped 5 bases and J dropped 7; count of bases not matched to a gene: 12. Germline V gene data show CDR1 as SGHAT and CDR2 as FQNNGV. This CDR3 comprises 17 residues. In DNA form, the CDR3 reads TGTGCCAGCAGCCCAAGGAGGCTAGCGGGGGGCGGCGGGGAGCTGTTTTTT. Translating gives CASSPRRLAGGGGELFF.

The CDR3 reads CASSHYSGANVLTF. The CDR3 DNA reads as TGTGCCAGCAGTCACTACTCTGGGGCCAACGTCCTGACTTTC. The chain has TRBV6-5 and TRBJ2-6, with D uncertain. The CDR3 is 14 amino acids. Germline values: CDR1 MNHEY, CDR2 SVGAGI. V lost 5 bases to trimming and J lost 0 bases, with 5 bases between them.

The V and J genes are TRBV4-1 and TRBJ2-7; 13 bases match TRBD2. The CDR3 is made up of 15 amino acids. The germline V gene has CDR1 MGHRA and CDR2 YSYEKL. The junction had 4 bases not matched to a gene; V was cut back by 3 bases and J by 5 bases. CDR3 amino acids: CASSHHGLAGDEQYF. The CDR3 DNA follows: TGCGCCAGCAGCCACCACGGACTAGCGGGAGACGAGCAGTACTTC.